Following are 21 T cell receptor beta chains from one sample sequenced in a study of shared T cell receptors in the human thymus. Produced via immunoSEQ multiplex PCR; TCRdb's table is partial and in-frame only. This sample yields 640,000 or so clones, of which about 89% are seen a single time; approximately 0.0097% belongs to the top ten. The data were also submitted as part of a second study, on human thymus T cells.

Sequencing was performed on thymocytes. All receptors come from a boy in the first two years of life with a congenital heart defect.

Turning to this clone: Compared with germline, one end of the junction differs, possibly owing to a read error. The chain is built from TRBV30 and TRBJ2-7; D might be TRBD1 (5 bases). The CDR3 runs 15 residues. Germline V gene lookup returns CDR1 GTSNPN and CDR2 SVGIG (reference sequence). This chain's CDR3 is CVWSIHRQTPYEQYF. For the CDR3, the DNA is TGTGTCTGGAGTATCCATCGACAGACGCCCTACGAGCAGTACTTC. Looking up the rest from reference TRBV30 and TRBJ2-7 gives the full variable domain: SQTIHQWPATLVQPVGSPLSLECTVEGTSNPNLYWYRQAAGRGLQLLFYSVGIGQISSEVPQNLSASRPQDRQFILSSKKLLLSDSGFYLCVWSIHRQTPYEQYFGPGTRLTVT.

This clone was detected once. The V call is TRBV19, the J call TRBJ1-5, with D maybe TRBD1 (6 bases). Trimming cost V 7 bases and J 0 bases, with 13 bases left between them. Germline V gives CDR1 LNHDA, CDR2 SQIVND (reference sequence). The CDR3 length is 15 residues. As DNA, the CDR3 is TGTGCCAGTATTCGGGGGGCTGGTAGCAATCAGCCCCAGCATTTT. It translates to CASIRGAGSNQPQHF.

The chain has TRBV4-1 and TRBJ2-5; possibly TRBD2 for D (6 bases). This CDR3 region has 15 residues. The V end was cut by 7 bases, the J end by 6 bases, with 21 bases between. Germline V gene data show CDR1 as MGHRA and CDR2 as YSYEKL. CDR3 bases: TGCGCCAGCATCCCGGAGGGTAGCGGTCCCAAGACCCAGTACTTC. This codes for CASIPEGSGPKTQYF.

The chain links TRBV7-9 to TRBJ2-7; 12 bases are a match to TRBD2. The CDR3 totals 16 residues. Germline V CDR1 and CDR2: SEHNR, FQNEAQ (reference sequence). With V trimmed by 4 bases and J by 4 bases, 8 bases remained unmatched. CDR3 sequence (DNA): TGTGCCAGCAGCTCAAGACTAGCGGGAGAAGGATACGAGCAGTACTTC. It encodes CASSSRLAGEGYEQYF.

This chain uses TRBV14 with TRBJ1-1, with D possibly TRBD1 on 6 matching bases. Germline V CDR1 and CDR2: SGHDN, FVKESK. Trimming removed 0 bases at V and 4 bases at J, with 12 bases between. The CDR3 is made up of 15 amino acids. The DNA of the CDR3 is TGTGCCAGCAGCCAAGATATGACAGGCGGCACTGAAGCTTTCTTT. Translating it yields CASSQDMTGGTEAFF.

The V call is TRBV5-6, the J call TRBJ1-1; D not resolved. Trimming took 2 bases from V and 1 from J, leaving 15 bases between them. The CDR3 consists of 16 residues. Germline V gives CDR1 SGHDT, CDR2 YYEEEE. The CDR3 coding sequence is TGTGCCAGCAGCTTTATCCTGGCACAGCCGAACACTGAAGCTTTCTTT. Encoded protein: CASSFILAQPNTEAFF.

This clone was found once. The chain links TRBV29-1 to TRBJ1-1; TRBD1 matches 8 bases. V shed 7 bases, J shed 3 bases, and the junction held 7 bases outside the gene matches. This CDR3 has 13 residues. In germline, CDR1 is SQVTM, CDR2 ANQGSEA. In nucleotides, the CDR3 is TGCAGCGCAAACCTACAGGGGGACACTGAAGCTTTCTTT. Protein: CSANLQGDTEAFF.

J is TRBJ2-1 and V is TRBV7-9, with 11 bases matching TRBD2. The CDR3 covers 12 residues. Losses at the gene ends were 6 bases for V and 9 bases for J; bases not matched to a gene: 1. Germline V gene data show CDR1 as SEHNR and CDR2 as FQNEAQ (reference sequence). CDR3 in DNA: TGTGCCAGCAGTCTAGCGGGGGGTGAGCAGTTCTTC. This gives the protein CASSLAGGEQFF.

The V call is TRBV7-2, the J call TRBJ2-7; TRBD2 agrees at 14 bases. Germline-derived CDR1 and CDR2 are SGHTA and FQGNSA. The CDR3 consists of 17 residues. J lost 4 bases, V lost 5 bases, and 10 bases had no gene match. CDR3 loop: CASSRNGTSGSRYEQYF. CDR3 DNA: TGTGCCAGCAGCCGAAACGGGACTAGCGGGAGCCGGTACGAGCAGTACTTC.

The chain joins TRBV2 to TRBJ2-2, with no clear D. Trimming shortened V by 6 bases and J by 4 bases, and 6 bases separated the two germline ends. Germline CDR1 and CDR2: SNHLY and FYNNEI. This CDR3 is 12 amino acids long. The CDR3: CASSEATGELFF. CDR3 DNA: TGTGCCAGCAGCGAGGCCACCGGGGAGCTGTTTTTT.

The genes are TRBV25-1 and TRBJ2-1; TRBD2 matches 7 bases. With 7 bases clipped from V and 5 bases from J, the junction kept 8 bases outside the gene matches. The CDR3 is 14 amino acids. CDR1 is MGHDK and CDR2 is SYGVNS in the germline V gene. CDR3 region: CASIRSGADNEQFF. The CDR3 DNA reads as TGTGCCAGCATTAGGAGCGGGGCCGACAATGAGCAGTTCTTC. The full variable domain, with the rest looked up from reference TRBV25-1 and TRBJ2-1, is EADIYQTPRYLVIGTGKKITLECSQTMGHDKMYWYQQDPGMELHLIHYSYGVNSTEKGDLSSESTVSRIRTEHFPLTLESARPSHTSQYLCASIRSGADNEQFFGPGTRLTVL.

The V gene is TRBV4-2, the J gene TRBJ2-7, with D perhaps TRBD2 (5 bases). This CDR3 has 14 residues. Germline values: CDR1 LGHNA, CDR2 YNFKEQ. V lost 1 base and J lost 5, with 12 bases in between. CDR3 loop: CASSQGESGDEQYF. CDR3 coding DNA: TGTGCCAGCAGCCAAGGAGAAAGCGGAGACGAGCAGTACTTC.

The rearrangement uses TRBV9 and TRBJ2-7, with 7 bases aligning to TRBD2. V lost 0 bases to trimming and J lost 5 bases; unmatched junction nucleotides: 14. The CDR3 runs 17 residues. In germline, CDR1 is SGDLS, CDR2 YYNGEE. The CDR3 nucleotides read TGTGCCAGCAGCGTAGATCTTAGGGCGGGAGAGTTTCACGAGCAGTACTTC. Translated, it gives CASSVDLRAGEFHEQYF. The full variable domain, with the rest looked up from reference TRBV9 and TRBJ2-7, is DSGVTQTPKHLITATGQRVTLRCSPRSGDLSVYWYQQSLDQGLQFLIQYYNGEERAKGNILERFSAQQFPDLHSELNLSSLELGDSALYFCASSVDLRAGEFHEQYFGPGTRLTVT.

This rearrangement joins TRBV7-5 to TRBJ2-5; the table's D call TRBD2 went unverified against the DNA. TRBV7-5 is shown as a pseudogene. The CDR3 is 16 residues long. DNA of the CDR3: TGTGTCAGAAGAAATATTCCGGGACTAGCACAAGAGACCCAGTACTTC. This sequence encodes CVRRNIPGLAQETQYF.

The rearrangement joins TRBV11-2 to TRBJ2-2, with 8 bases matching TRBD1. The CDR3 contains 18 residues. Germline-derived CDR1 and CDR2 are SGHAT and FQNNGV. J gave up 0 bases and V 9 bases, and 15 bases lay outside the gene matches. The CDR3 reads CARRAGTGSVANTGELFF. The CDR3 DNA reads TGTGCCAGACGAGCCGGGACAGGAAGTGTCGCGAACACCGGGGAGCTGTTTTTT.

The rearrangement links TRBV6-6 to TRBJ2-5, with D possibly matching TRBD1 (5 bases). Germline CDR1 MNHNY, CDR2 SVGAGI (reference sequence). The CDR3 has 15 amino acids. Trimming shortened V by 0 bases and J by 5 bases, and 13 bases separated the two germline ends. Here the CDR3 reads CASSYSLAGLETQYF. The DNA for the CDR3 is TGTGCCAGCAGTTACTCGCTCGCAGGGCTGGAGACCCAGTACTTC.

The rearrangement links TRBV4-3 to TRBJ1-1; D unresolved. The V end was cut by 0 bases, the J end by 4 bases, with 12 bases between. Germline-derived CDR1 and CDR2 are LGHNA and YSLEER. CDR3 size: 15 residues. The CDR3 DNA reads TGCGCCAGCAGCCAAGATATGGGGAGAAGCACTGAAGCTTTCTTT. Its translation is CASSQDMGRSTEAFF.

CDR3 loop: CASSLVGTGDEQYF. The CDR3 DNA follows: TGTGCCAGCAGCTTGGTAGGGACAGGGGACGAGCAGTACTTC. This rearrangement joins TRBV5-5 to TRBJ2-7; 10 nucleotides align to TRBD1. V was clipped by 0 bases and J by 5 bases; unmatched bases: 2. The CDR3 spans 14 residues. Looked up from germline, CDR1 is SGHKS and CDR2 is YYEKEE (reference sequence).

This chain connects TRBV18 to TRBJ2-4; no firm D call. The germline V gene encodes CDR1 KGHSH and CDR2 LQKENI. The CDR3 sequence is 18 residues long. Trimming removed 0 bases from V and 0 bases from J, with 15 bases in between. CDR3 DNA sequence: TGTGCCAGCTCACCACCGCTTAGCAACAAGCTAGCCAAAAACATTCAGTACTTC. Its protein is CASSPPLSNKLAKNIQYF.

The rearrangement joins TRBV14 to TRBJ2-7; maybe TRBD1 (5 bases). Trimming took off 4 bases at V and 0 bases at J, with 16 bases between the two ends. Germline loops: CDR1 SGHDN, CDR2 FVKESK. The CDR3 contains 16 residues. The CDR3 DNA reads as TGTGCCAGCAGCCCATCCTTTTTCGACAGCTCCTACGAGCAGTACTTC. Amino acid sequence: CASSPSFFDSSYEQYF.

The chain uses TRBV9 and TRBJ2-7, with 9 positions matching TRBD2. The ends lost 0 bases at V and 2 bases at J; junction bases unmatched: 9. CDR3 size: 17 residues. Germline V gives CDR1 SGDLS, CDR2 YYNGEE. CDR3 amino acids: CASSVGEGAGGTYEQYF. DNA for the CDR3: TGTGCCAGCAGCGTAGGAGAGGGAGCGGGAGGAACCTACGAGCAGTACTTC.